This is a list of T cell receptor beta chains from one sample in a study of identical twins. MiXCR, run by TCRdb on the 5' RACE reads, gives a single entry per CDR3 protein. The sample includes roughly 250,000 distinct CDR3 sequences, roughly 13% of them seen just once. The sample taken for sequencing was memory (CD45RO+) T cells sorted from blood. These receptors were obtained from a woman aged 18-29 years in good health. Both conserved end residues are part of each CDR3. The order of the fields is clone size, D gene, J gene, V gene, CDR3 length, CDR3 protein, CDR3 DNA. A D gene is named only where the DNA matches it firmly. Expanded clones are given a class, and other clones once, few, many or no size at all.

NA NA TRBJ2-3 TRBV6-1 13 CASTLTGTDTQYF TGTGCCAGCACCTTGACGGGCACAGATACGCAGTATTTT
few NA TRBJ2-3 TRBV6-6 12 CASDSGTDTQYF TGTGCCAGCGACAGCGGGACAGATACGCAGTATTTT
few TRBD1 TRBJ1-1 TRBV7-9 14 CASSSPDRVAEAFF TGTGCCAGCAGCTCCCCTGACAGGGTGGCTGAAGCTTTCTTT
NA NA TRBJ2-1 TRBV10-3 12 CAIRGQGDEQFF TGTGCCATCAGGGGGCAAGGAGATGAGCAGTTCTTC
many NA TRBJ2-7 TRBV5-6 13 CASSLGSVYEQYF TGTGCCAGCAGCTTGGGGTCGGTCTACGAGCAGTACTTC
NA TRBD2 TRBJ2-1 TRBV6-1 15 CASSLRTSGGVRQFF TGTGCCAGCAGTCTGCGGACTAGCGGGGGGGTCAGGCAGTTCTTC
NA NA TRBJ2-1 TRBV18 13 CASSPPGVNEQFF TGTGCCAGCTCACCCCCAGGGGTCAATGAGCAGTTCTTC
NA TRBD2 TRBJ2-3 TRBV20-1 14 CSAPGLGIPDTQYF TGCAGTGCTCCGGGACTAGGAATCCCAGATACGCAGTATTTT
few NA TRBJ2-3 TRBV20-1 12 CSARDRSDTQYF TGCAGTGCTAGAGATCGTTCAGATACGCAGTATTTT
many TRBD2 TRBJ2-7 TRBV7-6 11 CASTSGGEQYF TGTGCCAGCACTAGCGGGGGGGAGCAGTACTTC
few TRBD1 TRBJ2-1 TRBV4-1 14 CASRSGTGGNEQFF TGCGCCAGCCGATCCGGGACAGGGGGCAATGAGCAGTTCTTC
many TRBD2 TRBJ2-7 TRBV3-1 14 CASSRSGPLYEQYF TGTGCCAGCAGTCGTAGCGGGCCTCTCTACGAGCAGTACTTC
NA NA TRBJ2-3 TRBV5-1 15 CASSLASQSTDTQYF TGCGCCAGCAGCCTCGCTAGCCAAAGCACAGATACGCAGTATTTT
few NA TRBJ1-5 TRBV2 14 CASLGQIGNQPQHF TGTGCCAGCCTGGGGCAGATAGGCAATCAGCCCCAGCATTTT
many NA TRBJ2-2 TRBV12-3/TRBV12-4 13 CASSLEAFGELFF TGTGCCAGCAGTTTAGAAGCTTTTGGGGAGCTGTTTTTT
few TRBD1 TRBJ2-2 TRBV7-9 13 CASSLLTGPKLFF TGTGCCAGCAGCTTACTGACAGGGCCGAAGCTGTTTTTT
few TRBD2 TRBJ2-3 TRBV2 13 CASSPTSGGPQYF TGTGCCAGCAGTCCTACTAGCGGGGGGCCTCAGTATTTT
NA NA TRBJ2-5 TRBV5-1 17 CASSLQGKRAIGETQYF TGCGCCAGCAGCTTGCAAGGAAAGAGGGCAATAGGAGAGACCCAGTACTTC
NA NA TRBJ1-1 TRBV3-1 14 CASSHQGLNTEAFF TGTGCCAGCAGCCACCAGGGCTTGAACACTGAAGCTTTCTTT